The 24 T cell receptor beta chains in this list originate from one sample, sequenced in a study of cytomegalovirus exposure and HLA in healthy donors. The PCR made use of 60 Vbeta and 13 Jbeta primers. Only in-frame clones appear in the TCRdb table, and some are missing; sequencing was by immunoSEQ multiplex PCR. The sample holds 100,000 to 150,000 clones. What was sequenced was PBMCs. These TCRs come from a woman aged 40 to 50 in good health and CMV-seropositive.

The rearrangement links TRBV13 to TRBJ2-7, with D perhaps matching TRBD1 (5 bases). With 0 bases removed from V and 3 bases from J, the gap between germline ends came to 9 bases. The length of the CDR3 is 14 residues. In germline, CDR1 is PRHDT, CDR2 FYEKMQ (reference sequence). The CDR3 loop reads CASSLGGEGYEQYF. CDR3 nucleotides: TGTGCCAGCAGCTTAGGAGGGGAAGGCTACGAGCAGTACTTC.

J is TRBJ2-3 and V is TRBV9; D is perhaps TRBD2 (6 bases). The germline V and J ends were trimmed by 0 bases and 2 bases, with 16 bases remaining between them. Per the germline V gene, CDR1 is SGDLS and CDR2 is YYNGEE. This CDR3 region has 17 residues. CDR3 nucleotides: TGTGCCAGCAGCGTAGGAGAGGGAGCGGGTATCACAGATACGCAGTATTTT. Translation: CASSVGEGAGITDTQYF.

The chain couples TRBV6-1 to TRBJ2-1; TRBD2 matches 9 bases. Germline V CDR1 and CDR2: MNHNS, SASEGT. The CDR3 covers 15 residues. Trimming cost V 7 bases and J 6 bases; bases outside gene matches: 10. CDR3 protein: CASIPPGLAFNEQFF. The DNA for the CDR3 is TGTGCCAGCATCCCCCCGGGACTAGCATTCAATGAGCAGTTCTTC.

The gene calls are TRBV28 and TRBJ2-7, with 9 bases aligning to TRBD1. The CDR3 consists of 17 residues. V lost 3 bases and J lost 0; bases outside the gene matches: 9. CDR1 MDHEN and CDR2 SYDVKM come from the germline V gene. The CDR3 bases are TGTGCCAGCAGTTTGGACAGGGGTGGATTCCCCTCCTACGAGCAGTACTTC. The encoded protein is CASSLDRGGFPSYEQYF.

The chain couples TRBV29-1 to TRBJ1-1; TRBD1 aligns across 8 bases. The CDR3 sequence is 14 residues long. With V trimmed by 6 bases and J by 1 base, 7 bases remained unmatched. CDR1 and CDR2 (germline): SQVTM, ANQGSEA. The CDR3 DNA reads TGCAGCGTCGCCAAGGGACAGGCGAACACTGAAGCTTTCTTT. It specifies CSVAKGQANTEAFF.

V and J are TRBV19 and TRBJ2-1, with D possibly being TRBD1 (6 bases). Germline V lookup: CDR1 LNHDA, CDR2 SQIVND (reference sequence). V lost 5 bases to trimming and J lost 3 bases, with 11 bases between them. The CDR3 contains 14 residues. The CDR3 region is CASSSGQIYNEQFF. The CDR3 DNA sequence: TGTGCCAGTAGTTCAGGACAGATCTACAATGAGCAGTTCTTC.

J is TRBJ2-7 and V is TRBV5-1; 7 nucleotides agree with TRBD1. CDR1 SGHRS and CDR2 YFSETQ come from the germline V gene. The CDR3 is 15 residues long. V gave up 0 bases and J gave up 1 base; unmatched junction bases: 4. CDR3 sequence reads: CASSLGQGVSYEQYF. The CDR3 DNA sequence: TGCGCCAGCAGCTTGGGACAGGGCGTTTCCTACGAGCAGTACTTC. The entire variable domain, with the rest obtained from reference TRBV5-1 and TRBJ2-7, is as follows: KAGVTQTPRYLIKTRGQQVTLSCSPISGHRSVSWYQQTPGQGLQFLFEYFSETQRNKGNFPGRFSGRQFSNSRSEMNVSTLELGDSALYLCASSLGQGVSYEQYFGPGTRLTVT.

With regard to this clone: The same CDR3 can be traced to other DNA sequences in this sample. The J gene is TRBJ1-1, the V gene TRBV18, with TRBD1 matching 9 bases. The CDR3 is 14 residues long. CDR1 is KGHSH and CDR2 is LQKENI in the germline V gene. V lost 3 bases, J lost 3 bases, and 2 bases stayed unmatched. This CDR3 is CASSPRTGDTEAFF. The CDR3 nucleotides read TGTGCCAGCTCACCCCGGACAGGGGACACTGAAGCTTTCTTT.

The V call is TRBV30, the J call TRBJ1-1; D possibly corresponds to TRBD1 (5 bases). The CDR3 loop spans 14 amino acids. Germline CDR1 reads GTSNPN; CDR2 reads SVGIG (reference sequence). V dropped 0 bases and J dropped 3 bases, with 11 bases sitting between them. The CDR3 coding sequence is TGTGCCTGGAGTGTACTCGGCAGGGACACTGAAGCTTTCTTT. It is translated as CAWSVLGRDTEAFF.

The rearrangement joins TRBV28 to TRBJ1-5; no clear D gene. The germline V and J ends were trimmed by 2 bases and 9 bases, with 8 bases remaining between them. The CDR3 loop spans 12 amino acids. Germline-derived CDR1 and CDR2 are MDHEN and SYDVKM. In DNA, the CDR3 is TGTGCCAGCAGTTTAAGGGAGGGGCCCCAGCATTTT. Its translation: CASSLREGPQHF.

This chain connects TRBV5-1 to TRBJ1-1, with D hard to call. This CDR3 has 14 residues. Deletions cut 0 bases from V and 1 base from J, with 7 bases between. Germline CDR1 is SGHRS and CDR2 is YFSETQ. CDR3 amino acids: CASSLVPENTEAFF. The CDR3 DNA reads TGCGCCAGCAGCTTGGTTCCAGAGAACACTGAAGCTTTCTTT.

The chain is built from TRBV9 and TRBJ2-7; a possible D gene is TRBD1 (5 bases). The V gene's germline CDR1 is SGDLS and CDR2 YYNGEE. V lost 2 bases and J lost 4, with 13 bases in between. The CDR3 is 14 amino acids. The CDR3 sequence: CASSVAGLSYEQYF. The CDR3 DNA reads as TGTGCCAGCAGCGTGGCAGGGCTCTCTTACGAGCAGTACTTC. The full variable domain, rest sourced from reference TRBV9 and TRBJ2-7, is DSGVTQTPKHLITATGQRVTLRCSPRSGDLSVYWYQQSLDQGLQFLIQYYNGEERAKGNILERFSAQQFPDLHSELNLSSLELGDSALYFCASSVAGLSYEQYFGPGTRLTVT.

This sequence joins TRBV11-2 and TRBJ2-7; 9 bases are a match to TRBD1. CDR3 length: 16 amino acids. Germline CDR1 reads SGHAT; CDR2 reads FQNNGV. Trimming at V came to 5 bases and at J to 2 bases, leaving 10 bases not matched to a gene. CDR3 region: CASSTGTGWGPYEQYF. In DNA, the CDR3 is TGTGCCAGCAGCACCGGGACAGGGTGGGGACCCTACGAGCAGTACTTC.

The chain joins TRBV2 to TRBJ1-2, with D unresolved. CDR3 size: 18 residues. The ends were cut back, 3 bases at V and 3 bases at J, with 23 bases in the middle. Germline-derived CDR1 and CDR2 are SNHLY and FYNNEI. CDR3 loop: CASSDVSALTSYHYGYTF. The CDR3 DNA follows: TGTGCCAGCAGTGATGTAAGCGCCTTAACCTCTTATCACTATGGCTACACCTTC.

The chain has TRBV7-2 and TRBJ1-5; no definite D call. The V end was cut by 1 base, the J end by 8 bases, with 12 bases between. Germline V CDR1 and CDR2: SGHTA, FQGNSA. The CDR3 is made up of 14 amino acids. The CDR3 protein is CASSLDGRVEPQHF. The CDR3 bases are TGTGCCAGCAGCTTAGATGGGAGAGTGGAGCCCCAGCATTTT.

The genes are TRBV5-1 and TRBJ2-7, with 9 nucleotides matching TRBD2. V trimming: 3 bases; J trimming: 1 base; junction bases outside the gene matches: 8. Looked up from germline, CDR1 is SGHRS and CDR2 is YFSETQ. This CDR3 has 16 residues. CDR3 residues: CASSWREAGGSYEQYF. Here the CDR3 DNA reads TGCGCCAGCAGCTGGAGGGAAGCGGGAGGTTCCTACGAGCAGTACTTC. The full variable domain, completed using reference TRBV5-1 and TRBJ2-7, is KAGVTQTPRYLIKTRGQQVTLSCSPISGHRSVSWYQQTPGQGLQFLFEYFSETQRNKGNFPGRFSGRQFSNSRSEMNVSTLELGDSALYLCASSWREAGGSYEQYFGPGTRLTVT.

The chain carries TRBV28 and TRBJ2-7; 13 bases are shared with TRBD2. The trim removed 3 bases at V and 4 bases at J, leaving 9 bases unmatched. The CDR3 is 17 amino acids. Germline values: CDR1 MDHEN, CDR2 SYDVKM. CDR3 sequence: CASSFSSTSGRAYEQYF. CDR3 nucleotides: TGTGCCAGCAGTTTCTCCTCAACTAGCGGGAGGGCTTACGAGCAGTACTTC. Using reference TRBV28 and TRBJ2-7 for the parts outside the CDR3, the full variable domain is DVKVTQSSRYLVKRTGEKVFLECVQDMDHENMFWYRQDPGLGLRLIYFSYDVKMKEKGDIPEGYSVSREKKERFSLILESASTNQTSMYLCASSFSSTSGRAYEQYFGPGTRLTVT.

Regarding this clone: One junction end does not reproduce the germline sequence, and a read error may be involved. Distinct nucleotide sequences in the sample also encode this CDR3. The J gene is TRBJ1-1, the V gene TRBV30; 8 bases match TRBD1. Looked up from germline, CDR1 is GTSNPN and CDR2 is SVGIG (reference sequence). The CDR3 runs to 13 residues. The CDR3 DNA reads as TGTGCTTGGACCACAGGGGGAGGCACTGAAGCTTTCTTT. Translation: CAWTTGGGTEAFF.

The chain is built from TRBV5-4 and TRBJ1-2; D ambiguous. Germline lookup yields CDR1 SGHNT and CDR2 YYREEE (reference sequence). CDR3 size: 14 residues. Trimming removed 0 bases at V and 3 bases at J, with 9 bases between. CDR3 nucleotides: TGTGCCAGCAGCTTGGGACCGCAGGACTATGGCTACACCTTC. Protein: CASSLGPQDYGYTF.

V gene TRBV5-1 combines with J gene TRBJ1-4; TRBD1 matches 7 bases. CDR3 length: 15 residues. The junction had 5 bases not matched to a gene; V was cut back by 3 bases and J by 3 bases. Germline V gene sequence: CDR1 SGHRS, CDR2 YFSETQ. For the CDR3, the DNA is TGCGCCAGCAGCTCCTGGGGACAGTCTAATGAAAAACTGTTTTTT. It codes for CASSSWGQSNEKLFF.

The chain combines TRBV6-6 with TRBJ2-1, with 9 bases identical to TRBD2. Per germline, CDR1 MNHNY and CDR2 SVGAGI (reference sequence). J was trimmed by 6 bases and V by 8 bases; bases with no gene match: 11. This CDR3 contains 15 residues. CDR3 coding DNA: TGTGCCAGCCGAGCTGAGGCGGGAGGGCGCAATGAGCAGTTCTTC. Protein: CASRAEAGGRNEQFF.

The genes are TRBV6-5 and TRBJ2-5; TRBD2 is a possible D gene (6 bases). In germline, CDR1 is MNHEY, CDR2 SVGAGI. Deletions cut 8 bases from V and 5 bases from J, with 21 bases between. The CDR3 covers 15 residues. The CDR3 protein is CASRSGDSRGETQYF. CDR3 sequence (DNA): TGTGCCAGCCGCTCCGGGGACTCCCGGGGTGAGACCCAGTACTTC.

V gene TRBV13 combines with J gene TRBJ2-1, with a weak D call TRBD2 (6 bases). V was pared by 2 bases and J by 3 bases, with 17 bases between. Germline CDR1 is PRHDT and CDR2 is FYEKMQ (reference sequence). The CDR3 is made up of 17 amino acids. CDR3 DNA sequence: TGTGCCAGCAGCTTAAGTCTCGGGAGCGGCTACTACAATGAGCAGTTCTTC. The encoded protein is CASSLSLGSGYYNEQFF.

The CDR3 reads CATLQGASDEQFF. The CDR3 bases are TGTGCCACCTTACAGGGGGCTTCTGATGAGCAGTTCTTC. The rearrangement uses TRBV28 and TRBJ2-1, with 9 bases lining up with TRBD1. This CDR3 is 13 amino acids long. J was trimmed by 8 bases and V by 10 bases; bases with no gene match: 9. Per the germline V gene, CDR1 is MDHEN and CDR2 is SYDVKM.